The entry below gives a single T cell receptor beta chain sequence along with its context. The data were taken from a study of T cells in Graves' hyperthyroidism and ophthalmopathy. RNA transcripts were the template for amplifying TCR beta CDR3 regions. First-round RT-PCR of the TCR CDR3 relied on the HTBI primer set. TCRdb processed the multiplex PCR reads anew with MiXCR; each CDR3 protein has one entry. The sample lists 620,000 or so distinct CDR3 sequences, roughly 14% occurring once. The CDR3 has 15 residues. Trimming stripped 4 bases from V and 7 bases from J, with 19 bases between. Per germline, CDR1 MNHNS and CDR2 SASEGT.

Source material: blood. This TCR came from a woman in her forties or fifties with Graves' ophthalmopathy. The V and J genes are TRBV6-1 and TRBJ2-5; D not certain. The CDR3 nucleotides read TGTGCCAGCAGTGCGGTAAGGGCTGGCTTGGGGACCCAGTACTTC. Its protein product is CASSAVRAGLGTQYF.